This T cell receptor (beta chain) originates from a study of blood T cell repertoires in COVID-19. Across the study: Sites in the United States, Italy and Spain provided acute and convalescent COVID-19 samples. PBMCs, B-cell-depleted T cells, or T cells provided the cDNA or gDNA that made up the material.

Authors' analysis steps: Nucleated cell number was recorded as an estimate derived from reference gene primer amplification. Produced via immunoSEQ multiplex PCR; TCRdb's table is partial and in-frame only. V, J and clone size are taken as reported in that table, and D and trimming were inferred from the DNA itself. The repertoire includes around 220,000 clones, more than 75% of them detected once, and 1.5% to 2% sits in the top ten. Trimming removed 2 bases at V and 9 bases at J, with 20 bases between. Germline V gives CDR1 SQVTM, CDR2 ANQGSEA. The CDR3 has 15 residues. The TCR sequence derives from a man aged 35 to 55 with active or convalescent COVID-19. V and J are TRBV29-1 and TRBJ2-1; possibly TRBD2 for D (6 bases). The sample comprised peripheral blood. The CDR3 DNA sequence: TGCAGCGTTGAAAATTGGGGGGAAGGACGGGTTGAGCAGTTCTTC. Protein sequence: CSVENWGEGRVEQFF.